This T cell receptor (beta chain) was found in a study of beta chain features in type 1 diabetes. One heparinised draw, averaging roughly 110 mL, was taken per donor. The CDR3 contains 16 residues. The germline gives CDR1 SGHNT, CDR2 YYREEE (reference sequence). V lost 4 bases and J lost 1; bases outside the gene matches: 9. Investigators reverse transcribed all isolated RNA, so they sequenced expressed TCRB transcripts. Here immunoSEQ multiplex PCR was the method, and the copy in TCRdb shows in-frame clones only, minus some. This table has roughly 400,000 clones, around 13% appearing once. The chain is built from TRBV5-4 and TRBJ1-1; 8 bases match TRBD1. The clonotype comes from a man aged 30 to 45 in good health. Sequencing was carried out using naive CD4+ T cells from blood. DNA for the CDR3: TGTGCCAGCAGCCTCAACCAGGGGGCGGCGAACACTGAAGCTTTCTTT. Translation: CASSLNQGAANTEAFF.